Following are 8 T cell receptor beta chains from one sample sequenced in a study of blood T cell repertoires in COVID-19. Data came from immunoSEQ multiplex PCR; TCRdb stores just in-frame clones and leaves some out. The repertoire holds about 180,000 clones, with around three quarters as singletons. Sequenced sample: peripheral blood. The receptors were sampled from a man aged 65 to 85 with active or convalescent COVID-19.

This clone was recorded only once. The rearrangement links TRBV5-3 to TRBJ1-2; maybe TRBD1 (5 bases). TRBV5-3 is an ORF for which the function is uncertain. The CDR3 is made up of 15 amino acids. The V end lost 3 bases, the J end lost 1 base, and 13 bases lay between the germline ends. The CDR3 loop is CARSWGLGINYGYTF. The CDR3 DNA reads as TGTGCCAGAAGCTGGGGACTCGGGATTAACTATGGCTACACCTTC.

The table lists this clone with many counts. The chain has TRBV9 and TRBJ1-2; TRBD1 matches at 12 bases. The ends lost 4 bases at V and 0 bases at J; junction bases unmatched: 13. The CDR3 loop spans 19 amino acids. From germline, CDR1 is SGDLS and CDR2 YYNGEE. CDR3 DNA: TGTGCCAGCAGCCCCCGATCCGGGACAGGGGGCTACTCTAACTATGGCTACACCTTC. Translated: CASSPRSGTGGYSNYGYTF.

The V call is TRBV6-5, the J call TRBJ1-1; D remains unclear. Trimming took off 0 bases at V and 8 bases at J, with 16 bases between the two ends. Germline lookup yields CDR1 MNHEY and CDR2 SVGAGI. The CDR3 is 15 amino acids. CDR3 region: CASSYSTRKTTEAFF. The CDR3 region has the DNA TGTGCCAGCAGTTACTCGACGCGGAAGACCACCGAAGCTTTCTTT.

The V and J genes are TRBV18 and TRBJ1-1, with D unclear. The V gene lost 7 bases and the J gene lost 2 bases, with 11 bases spanning the gap. Germline-derived CDR1 and CDR2 are KGHSH and LQKENI. This CDR3 is 13 amino acids long. CDR3 in DNA: TGTGCCAGCTTTCCCCCGGGAAACACTGAAGCTTTCTTT. Translating gives CASFPPGNTEAFF.

The chain carries TRBV2 and TRBJ1-4, with TRBD1 as a possible D gene (6 bases). Trimming took 6 bases from V and 0 from J, leaving 11 bases between them. Germline CDR1 and CDR2: SNHLY and FYNNEI. The CDR3 consists of 15 residues. Written as DNA, the CDR3 is TGTGCCAGCAGAGGGACACCTGCAACTAATGAAAAACTGTTTTTT. It yields the protein CASRGTPATNEKLFF.

The V gene is TRBV28, the J gene TRBJ2-1, with TRBD2 as a possible D gene (6 bases). CDR3 length: 13 residues. Germline V gene sequence: CDR1 MDHEN, CDR2 SYDVKM. Between the trimmed V and J ends, which lost 8 bases and 7 bases, there was a span of 15 bases. CDR3 in DNA: TGTGCCAGCTGGACTACGCTTGAAAATGAGCAGTTCTTC. Translated: CASWTTLENEQFF. The full variable domain, its missing parts supplied by reference TRBV28 and TRBJ2-1, is DVKVTQSSRYLVKRTGEKVFLECVQDMDHENMFWYRQDPGLGLRLIYFSYDVKMKEKGDIPEGYSVSREKKERFSLILESASTNQTSMYLCASWTTLENEQFFGPGTRLTVL.

This sequence joins TRBV18 and TRBJ2-3; 11 bases are a match to TRBD2. Per germline, CDR1 KGHSH and CDR2 LQKENI. The CDR3 sequence is 15 residues long. With 8 bases clipped from V and 1 base from J, the junction kept 5 bases outside the gene matches. The DNA of the CDR3 is TGTGCCAGCGCCCCGGGACTAGCGGGCACAGATACGCAGTATTTT. Protein: CASAPGLAGTDTQYF.

This chain uses TRBV27 with TRBJ2-3, with 8 positions matching TRBD2. Germline loops: CDR1 MNHEY, CDR2 SMNVEV (reference sequence). CDR3 length equals 14 residues. J was trimmed by 5 bases and V by 4 bases; bases with no gene match: 5. The DNA of the CDR3 is TGTGCCAGCAGTTGGCGGGGGGAGGGAGATACGCAGTATTTT. It codes for CASSWRGEGDTQYF.